Included here is one TCR beta chain sequence, with context. Its cognate antigen has yet to be identified. Base qualities are not recorded, but no much larger clone differs from it by a single base. CDR1 SGHNT and CDR2 YENEEA were looked up in the germline V gene. The CDR3, cysteine through phenylalanine, is 13 amino acids long. Only CDR3 DNA is held: 39 bases, read in frame from base 1. Trimming at the junction amounts to 6 bases on V and 0 bases on J, and the germline ends lie 8 bases apart. The sample comes from a study of shared clonotypes between healthy human individuals (dated by TCRdb to the early 2020s). General notes on the study: The cohort included a few men and a couple of women between 18 and 49 years of age. Per donor, three plates each were used for CD4 naive and CD4 memory, two for CD8 naive, and one for CD8 memory. To estimate repertoire size and how much clonotypes are shared between individuals, the study performed deep sequencing of blood TCR repertoires from a handful of healthy adults. Libraries were prepared and TCR repertoires were sequenced by different laboratories using diverse techniques, in order to increase sequencing depth and limit assay-specific biases. Leukapheresis yielded between about 0.94 and 9.5 billion PBMCs per donor.

The donors were healthy, HIV-negative adults with no recently reported acute infections or vaccinations. All donors were Caucasian adults living in Nashville, Tennessee, USA. CD4+ T cells were enriched by magnetic negative selection; naive cells were then positively selected on CD45RA, and the negative fraction formed the memory subset. Blood was collected by leukapheresis, and PBMCs were isolated by Ficoll-Histopaque density gradient centrifugation and then cryopreserved in liquid nitrogen vapor phase. Analytical flow cytometry was used to check the purity and quantity of every magnetically sorted T cell population. From each sorted fraction, genomic DNA was isolated and quantified by UV absorbance on a Nanodrop 2000c. Study-wide findings and limitations: Higher generation probabilities were observed for clonotypes shared by all four sorted-subset donors than for non-shared clonotypes. Across a few donors, 4.5% to 6.5% of naive CD4, approximately 3.6% of naive CD8, under 2.5% of memory CD4, and under 0.45% of memory CD8 clonotypes were shared. Estimated clonotype richness was generally larger for naive than for memory subsets. Sampling was restricted to blood, and TCR repertoires in tissues likely differ from the TCR repertoires found in blood. Even with the large sequencing depth, rarefaction of the sorted-subset datasets indicated that sequencing was incomplete. Based on pairwise subsampling, the degree of clonotype sharing among donors was expected to be affected by sequencing depth. Because the study included only a small number of donors, the genetic and exposure-history diversity represented was limited.

Using the deep immunoSEQ assay, multiplex PCR amplified TCR CDR3 regions from genomic DNA. Genomic DNA extracted from each cell subset was distributed evenly over all wells of several immunoSEQ 96-well plates, and each plate served as one replicate. Each replicate PCR for sorted subsets received around 0.2 ug genomic DNA, equal to about 29,000 T cell genomes. The purified libraries were quantified using a Qubit 3.0 fluorometer, sized with a Bioanalyzer 2100, and then quantified again using the KAPA Library Quantification kit. Every immunoSEQ 96-well plate was sequenced on a separate single-read 150-cycle Illumina NextSeq 550 flow cell. On the authors' methods: The immunoSEQ output contained only junctional sequences without quality scores, so filtering could not match that applied to full-length reads. To assign V/J genes and CDR3, sequences were annotated against IMGT germline references using PyIR, a Python wrapper for IgBLAST v1.9. Reads were filtered out if the reads had weak V/J assignments (E-value above 1e-6), no CDR3, stop codons, out-of-frame junctions, or ambiguous translated residues. A V3J clonotype was defined by an identical inferred V gene, J gene, and CDR3 amino acid sequence. Percentage overlap between repertoires was calculated by dividing the number of shared unique clonotypes by the size of the smaller repertoire. Repertoire richness was assessed with RTK rarefaction, the Chao1 estimator, and Recon v2.1 estimates of unobserved clonotypes. OLGA was used to compute generation probabilities for all TCRbeta clonotypes that the gDNA method yielded from a handful of donors. Held by TCRdb, this immuneACCESS table contains in-frame sequences only and omits some clones. Under half of the omission traces to an unresolved V gene where checked; the cause of the rest is unknown. The V and J calls and clone size come from that table; D and trimming were worked out from the DNA. For this sample the table gives about 1 million clones, of which approximately 80% were detected only once. The top ten hold under 0.6% of the sample.

Material for sequencing was memory CD4+ T cells from PBMCs. The label giving this sample's cell subset or site can be read as: CD45RA-negative fraction. This clonotype was obtained from a young man in good health. Some clones in this sample may be carry-over from other donors' samples. Rearrangement joined TRBV11-3 to TRBJ1-1; no D gene can be assigned with confidence. The CDR3 reads CASSSDLNTEAFF. The bases are TGTGCCAGCAGTTCCGATTTGAACACTGAAGCTTTCTTT.